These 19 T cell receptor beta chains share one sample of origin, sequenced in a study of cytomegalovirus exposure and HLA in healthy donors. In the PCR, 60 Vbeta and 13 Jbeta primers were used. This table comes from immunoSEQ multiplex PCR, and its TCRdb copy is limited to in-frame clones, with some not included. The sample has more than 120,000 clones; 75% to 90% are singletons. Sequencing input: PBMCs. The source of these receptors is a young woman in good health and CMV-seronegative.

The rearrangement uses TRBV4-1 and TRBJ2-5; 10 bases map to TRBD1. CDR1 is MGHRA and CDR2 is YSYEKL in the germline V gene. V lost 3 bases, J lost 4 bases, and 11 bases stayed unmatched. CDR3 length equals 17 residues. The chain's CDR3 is CASSQTGGQGSSETQYF. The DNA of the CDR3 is TGCGCCAGCAGCCAGACGGGGGGACAGGGGAGCTCAGAGACCCAGTACTTC.

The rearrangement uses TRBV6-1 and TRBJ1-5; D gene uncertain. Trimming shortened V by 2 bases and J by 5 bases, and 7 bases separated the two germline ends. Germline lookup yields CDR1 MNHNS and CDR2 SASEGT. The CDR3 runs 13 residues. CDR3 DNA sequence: TGTGCCAGCAGTGAATCCTCTTATCAGCCCCAGCATTTT. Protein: CASSESSYQPQHF.

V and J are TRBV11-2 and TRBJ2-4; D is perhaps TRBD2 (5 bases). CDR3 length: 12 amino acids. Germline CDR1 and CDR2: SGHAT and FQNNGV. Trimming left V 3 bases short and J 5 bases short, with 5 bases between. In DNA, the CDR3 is TGTGCCAGCAGCTTCGGGGAAAACATTCAGTACTTC. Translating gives CASSFGENIQYF.

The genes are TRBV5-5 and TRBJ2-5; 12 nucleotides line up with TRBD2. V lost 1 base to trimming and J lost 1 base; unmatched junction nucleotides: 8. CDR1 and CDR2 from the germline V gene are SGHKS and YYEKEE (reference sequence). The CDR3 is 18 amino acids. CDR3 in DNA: TGTGCCAGCAGCTTGTCTAGCGGGGGGGCCCTTATCCAAGAGACCCAGTACTTC. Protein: CASSLSSGGALIQETQYF. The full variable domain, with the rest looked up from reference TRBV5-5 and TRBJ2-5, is DAGVTQSPTHLIKTRGQQVTLRCSPISGHKSVSWYQQVLGQGPQFIFQYYEKEERGRGNFPDRFSARQFPNYSSELNVNALLLGDSALYLCASSLSSGGALIQETQYFGPGTRLLVL.

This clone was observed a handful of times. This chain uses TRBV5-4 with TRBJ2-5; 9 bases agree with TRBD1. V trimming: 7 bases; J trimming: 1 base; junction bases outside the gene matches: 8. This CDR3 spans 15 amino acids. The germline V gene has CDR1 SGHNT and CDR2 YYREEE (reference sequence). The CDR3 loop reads CASSRRGQGQETQYF. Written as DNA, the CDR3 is TGTGCCAGCTCCAGGCGGGGACAGGGCCAAGAGACCCAGTACTTC. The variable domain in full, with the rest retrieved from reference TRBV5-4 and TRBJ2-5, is ETGVTQSPTHLIKTRGQQVTLRCSSQSGHNTVSWYQQALGQGPQFIFQYYREEENGRGNFPPRFSGLQFPNYSSELNVNALELDDSALYLCASSRRGQGQETQYFGPGTRLLVL.

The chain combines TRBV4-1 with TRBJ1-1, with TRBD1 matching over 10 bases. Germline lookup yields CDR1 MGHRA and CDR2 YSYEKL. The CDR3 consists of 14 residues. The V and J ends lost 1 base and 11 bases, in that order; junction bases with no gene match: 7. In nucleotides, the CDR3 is TGCGCCAGCAGCCAAGTCGGACAGGGGGTCGCGGCTTTCTTT. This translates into CASSQVGQGVAAFF.

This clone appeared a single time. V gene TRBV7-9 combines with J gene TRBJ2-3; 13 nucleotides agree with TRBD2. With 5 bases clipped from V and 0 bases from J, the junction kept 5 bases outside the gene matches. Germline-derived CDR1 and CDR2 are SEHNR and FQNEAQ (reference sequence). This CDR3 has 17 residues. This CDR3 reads CASSRTSGGLSTDTQYF. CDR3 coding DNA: TGTGCCAGCAGCCGGACTAGCGGGGGCCTTAGCACAGATACGCAGTATTTT.

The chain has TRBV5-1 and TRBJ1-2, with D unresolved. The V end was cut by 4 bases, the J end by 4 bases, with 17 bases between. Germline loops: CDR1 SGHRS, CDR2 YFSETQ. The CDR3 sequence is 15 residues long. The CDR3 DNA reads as TGCGCCAGCAGCCCCGGCCGGGGAGAAACCTATGGCTACACCTTC. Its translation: CASSPGRGETYGYTF. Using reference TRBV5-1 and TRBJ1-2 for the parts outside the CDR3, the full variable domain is KAGVTQTPRYLIKTRGQQVTLSCSPISGHRSVSWYQQTPGQGLQFLFEYFSETQRNKGNFPGRFSGRQFSNSRSEMNVSTLELGDSALYLCASSPGRGETYGYTFGSGTRLTVV.

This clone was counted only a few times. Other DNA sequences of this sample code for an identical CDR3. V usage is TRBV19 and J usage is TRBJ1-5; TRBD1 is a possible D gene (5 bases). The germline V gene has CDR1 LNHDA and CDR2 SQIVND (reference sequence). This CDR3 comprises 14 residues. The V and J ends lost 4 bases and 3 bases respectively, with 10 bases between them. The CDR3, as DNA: TGTGCCAGTAGTACTCAGGGAAACAATCAGCCCCAGCATTTT. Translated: CASSTQGNNQPQHF.

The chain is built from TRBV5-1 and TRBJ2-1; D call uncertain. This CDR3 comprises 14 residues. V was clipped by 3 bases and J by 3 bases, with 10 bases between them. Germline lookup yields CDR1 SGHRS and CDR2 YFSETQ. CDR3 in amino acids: CASSSTEGYNEQFF. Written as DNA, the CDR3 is TGCGCCAGCAGCTCTACAGAAGGCTACAATGAGCAGTTCTTC. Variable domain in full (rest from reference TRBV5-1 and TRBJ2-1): KAGVTQTPRYLIKTRGQQVTLSCSPISGHRSVSWYQQTPGQGLQFLFEYFSETQRNKGNFPGRFSGRQFSNSRSEMNVSTLELGDSALYLCASSSTEGYNEQFFGPGTRLTVL.

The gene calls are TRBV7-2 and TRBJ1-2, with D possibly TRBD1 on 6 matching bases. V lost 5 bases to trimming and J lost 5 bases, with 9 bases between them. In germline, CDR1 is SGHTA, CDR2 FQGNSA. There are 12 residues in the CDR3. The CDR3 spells CASSIGQYGYTF. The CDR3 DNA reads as TGTGCCAGCAGCATAGGACAGTATGGCTACACCTTC.

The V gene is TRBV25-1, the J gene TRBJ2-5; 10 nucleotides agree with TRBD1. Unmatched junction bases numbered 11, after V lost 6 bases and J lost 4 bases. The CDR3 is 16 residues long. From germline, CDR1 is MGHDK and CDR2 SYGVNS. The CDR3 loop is CASSPFGDRGAETQYF. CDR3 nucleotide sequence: TGTGCCAGCAGCCCTTTCGGGGACAGGGGTGCAGAGACCCAGTACTTC.

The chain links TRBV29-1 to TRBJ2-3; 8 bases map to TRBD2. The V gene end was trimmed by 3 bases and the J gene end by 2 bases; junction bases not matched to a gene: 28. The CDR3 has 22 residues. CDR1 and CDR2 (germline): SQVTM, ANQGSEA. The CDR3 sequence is CSVEGTRLGGRTPTSYTDTQYF. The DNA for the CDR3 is TGCAGCGTTGAGGGGACCCGGTTAGGCGGGAGGACTCCGACCTCGTACACAGATACGCAGTATTTT.

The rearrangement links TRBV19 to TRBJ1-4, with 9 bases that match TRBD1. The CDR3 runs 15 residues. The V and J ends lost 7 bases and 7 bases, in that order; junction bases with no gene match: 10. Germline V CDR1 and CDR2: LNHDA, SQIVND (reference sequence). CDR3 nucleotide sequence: TGTGCCAGTAAAGATCGGACAGGGGCAGGTGAAAAACTGTTTTTT. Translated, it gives CASKDRTGAGEKLFF.

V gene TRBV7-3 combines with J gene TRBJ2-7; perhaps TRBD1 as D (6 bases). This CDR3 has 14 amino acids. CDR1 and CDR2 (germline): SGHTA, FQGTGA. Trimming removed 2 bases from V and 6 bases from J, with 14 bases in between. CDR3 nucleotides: TGTGCCAGCAGCTTATACAGGGAAGGGAGCGAGCAGTACTTC. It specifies CASSLYREGSEQYF.

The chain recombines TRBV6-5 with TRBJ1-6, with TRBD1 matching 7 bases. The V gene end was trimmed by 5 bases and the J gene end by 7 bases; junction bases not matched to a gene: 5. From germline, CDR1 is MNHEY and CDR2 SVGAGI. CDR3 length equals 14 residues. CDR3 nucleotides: TGTGCCAGCAGTCGACAGGGTGCAAATTCACCCCTCCACTTT. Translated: CASSRQGANSPLHF.

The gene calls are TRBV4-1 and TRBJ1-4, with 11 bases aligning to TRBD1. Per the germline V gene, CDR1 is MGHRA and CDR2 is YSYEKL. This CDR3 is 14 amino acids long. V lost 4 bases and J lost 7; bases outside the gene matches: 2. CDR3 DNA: TGCGCCAGCAGCCGAGGGACAGGGGGTGAAAAACTGTTTTTT. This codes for CASSRGTGGEKLFF.

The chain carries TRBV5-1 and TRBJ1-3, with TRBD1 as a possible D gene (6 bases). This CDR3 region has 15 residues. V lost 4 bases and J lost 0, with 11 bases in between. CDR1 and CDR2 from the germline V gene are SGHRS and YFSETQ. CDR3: CASSPGQLSGNTIYF. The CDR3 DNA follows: TGCGCCAGCAGCCCAGGACAGCTCTCTGGAAACACCATATATTTT.

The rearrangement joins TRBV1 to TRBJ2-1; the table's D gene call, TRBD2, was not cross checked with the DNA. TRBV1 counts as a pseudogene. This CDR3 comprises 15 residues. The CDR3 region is CTTRTSGGDYNEQFF. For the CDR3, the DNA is TGCACCACCAGGACTAGCGGGGGGGACTACAATGAGCAGTTCTTC.